The rows below give T cell receptor beta chains drawn from one sample of a study of cytotoxic CD8 clonotypes in ibrutinib-treated CLL. This table comes from immunoSEQ multiplex PCR, and its TCRdb copy is limited to in-frame clones, with some not included. In the table there are about 68,000 clones, 68% of which are singletons. This material consisted of PBMCs, taken after 12 months of ibrutinib treatment. These receptors were taken from a human donor with chronic lymphocytic leukemia. Both conserved end residues are part of each CDR3. A D gene is named only where the DNA matches it firmly. A clone size is listed for some rows: how often the clone was seen (once, few, many), or a class if it is expanded.

NA,TRBV28,NA,TRBJ1-5,CASRNLRLPNQPQHF,TGTGCCAGCAGAAACCTGAGACTACCCAATCAGCCCCAGCATTTT
NA,TRBV27,NA,TRBJ2-2,CASKESRGTGELFF,TGTGCCAGCAAGGAGAGTAGGGGGACCGGGGAGCTGTTTTTT
NA,TRBV6-1,NA,TRBJ1-3,CATRVQAVSGNTIYF,TGTGCCACCCGAGTTCAGGCAGTCTCTGGAAACACCATATATTTT
NA,TRBV7-8,NA,TRBJ1-3,CASSLDRSSGNTIYF,TGTGCCAGCAGCTTAGATCGGAGCTCTGGAAACACCATATATTTT
NA,TRBV9,TRBD1,TRBJ1-2,CASSVGLRTGGSIGYTF,TGTGCCAGCAGCGTAGGCCTCCGGACAGGGGGATCCATTGGCTACACCTTC
NA,TRBV4-2,NA,TRBJ1-2,CASSQVTVLNYGYTF,TGTGCCAGCAGCCAAGTGACAGTACTTAACTATGGCTACACCTTC
few,TRBV7-2,NA,TRBJ1-1,CASSLKWEAFF,TGTGCCAGCAGCTTAAAGTGGGAAGCTTTCTTT
NA,TRBV19,NA,TRBJ1-2,CASSIDRRYGYTF,TGTGCCAGTAGTATTGATCGGCGCTATGGCTACACCTTC
NA,TRBV6-5,NA,TRBJ1-4,CASSRQIKNEKLFF,TGTGCCAGCAGCAGACAGATTAAAAATGAAAAACTGTTTTTT
few,TRBV25-1,NA,TRBJ1-4,CASSDLGGREGEKLFF,TGTGCCAGCAGTGACCTCGGGGGCAGGGAGGGGGAAAAACTGTTTTTT
NA,TRBV27,NA,TRBJ1-2,CASTSNRANYGYTF,TGTGCCAGCACCTCGAACAGGGCTAACTATGGCTACACCTTC
NA,TRBV11-2,NA,TRBJ2-7,CASRPGGFEQYF,TGTGCCAGCAGACCCGGGGGTTTTGAGCAGTACTTC